The entry that follows covers one T cell receptor (beta chain) sequence. Its target is unknown. Libraries were prepared by immunoSEQ multiplex PCR; TCRdb keeps only in-frame clonotypes and omits some of them. The repertoire consists of 18,000 or so clones, with over 60% occurring once and the leading ten covering approximately 30%. Unexposed donor CD4+ T cells date from 2011-2018, before the COVID-19 pandemic. The cells were cultured for around ten days before CD4+ T cells were isolated. Each well had 2 million or so PBMCs in roughly 5% human AB serum with IL-2. CDR1 and CDR2 from the germline V gene are GTSNPN and SVGIG (reference sequence). V was cut by 1 base and J by 5 bases, with 2 bases left in between. CDR3 length: 10 amino acids. This sample was included in a study of CD4 T cells in relation to SARS-CoV-2 and coronaviruses. In the study overall: No peptide or an HIV-1 Nef peptide pool served as negative control.

Study-wide findings and caveats: This crossreactivity analysis covered spike protein alone, no other viral proteins.

Sample: CD4+ T cells from PBMCs, cultured in vitro. The chain couples TRBV30 to TRBJ1-1; D unclear. This clonotype was sampled from a human donor in good health. CDR3 DNA sequence: TGTGCCTGGAGTGCGACTGAAGCTTTCTTT. This sequence encodes CAWSATEAFF.